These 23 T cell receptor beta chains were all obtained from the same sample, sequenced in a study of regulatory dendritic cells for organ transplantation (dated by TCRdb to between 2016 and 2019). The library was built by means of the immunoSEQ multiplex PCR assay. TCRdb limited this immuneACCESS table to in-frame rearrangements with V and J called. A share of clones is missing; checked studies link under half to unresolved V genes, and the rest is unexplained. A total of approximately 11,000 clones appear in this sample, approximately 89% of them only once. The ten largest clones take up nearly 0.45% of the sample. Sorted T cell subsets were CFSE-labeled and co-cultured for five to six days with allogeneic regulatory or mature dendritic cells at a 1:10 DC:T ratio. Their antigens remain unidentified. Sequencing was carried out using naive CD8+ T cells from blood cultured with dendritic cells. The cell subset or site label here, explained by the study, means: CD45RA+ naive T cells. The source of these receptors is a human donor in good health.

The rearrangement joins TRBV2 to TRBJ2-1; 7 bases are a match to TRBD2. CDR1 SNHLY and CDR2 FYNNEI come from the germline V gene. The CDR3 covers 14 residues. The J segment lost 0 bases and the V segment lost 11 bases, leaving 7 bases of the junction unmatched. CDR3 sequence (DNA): TGTGCCGGCATAGCGGGCAGCTCCTACAATGAGCAGTTCTTC. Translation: CAGIAGSSYNEQFF.

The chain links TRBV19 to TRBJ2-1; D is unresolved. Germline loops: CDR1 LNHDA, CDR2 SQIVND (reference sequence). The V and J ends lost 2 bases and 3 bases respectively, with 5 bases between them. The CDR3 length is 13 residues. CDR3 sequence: CASSIWGYNEQFF. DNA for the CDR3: TGTGCCAGTAGTATATGGGGCTACAATGAGCAGTTCTTC. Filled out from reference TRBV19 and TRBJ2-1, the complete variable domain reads DGGITQSPKYLFRKEGQNVTLSCEQNLNHDAMYWYRQDPGQGLRLIYYSQIVNDFQKGDIAEGYSVSREKKESFPLTVTSAQKNPTAFYLCASSIWGYNEQFFGPGTRLTVL.

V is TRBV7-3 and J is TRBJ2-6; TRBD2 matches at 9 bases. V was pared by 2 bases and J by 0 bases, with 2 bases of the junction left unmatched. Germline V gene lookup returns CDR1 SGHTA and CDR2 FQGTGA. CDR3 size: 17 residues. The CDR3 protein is CASSLLAGPSGANVLTF. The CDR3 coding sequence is TGTGCCAGCAGCTTACTAGCGGGGCCCTCTGGGGCCAACGTCCTGACTTTC.

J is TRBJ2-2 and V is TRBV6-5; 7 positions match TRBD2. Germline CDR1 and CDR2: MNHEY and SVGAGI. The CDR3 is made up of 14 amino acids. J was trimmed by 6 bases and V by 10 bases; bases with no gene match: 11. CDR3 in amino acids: CATGGGTWAGELFF. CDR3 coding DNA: TGTGCCACCGGGGGAGGGACTTGGGCCGGGGAGCTGTTTTTT.

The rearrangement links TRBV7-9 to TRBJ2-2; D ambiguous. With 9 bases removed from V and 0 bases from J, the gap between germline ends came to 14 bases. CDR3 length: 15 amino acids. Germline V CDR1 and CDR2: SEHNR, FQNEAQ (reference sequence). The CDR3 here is CARGPFGPNTGELFF. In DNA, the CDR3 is TGTGCCAGGGGTCCCTTCGGACCGAACACCGGGGAGCTGTTTTTT.

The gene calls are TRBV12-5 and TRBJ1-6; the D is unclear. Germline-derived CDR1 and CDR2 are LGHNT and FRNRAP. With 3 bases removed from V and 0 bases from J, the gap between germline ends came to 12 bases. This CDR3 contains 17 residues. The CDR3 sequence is CASGLWQTSSYNSPLHF. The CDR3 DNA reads TGTGCTAGTGGTTTATGGCAGACGAGCTCCTATAATTCACCCCTCCACTTT.

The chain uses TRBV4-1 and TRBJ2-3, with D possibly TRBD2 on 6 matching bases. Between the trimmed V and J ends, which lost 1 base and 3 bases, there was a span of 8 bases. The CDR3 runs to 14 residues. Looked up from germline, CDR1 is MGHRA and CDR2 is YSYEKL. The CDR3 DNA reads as TGCGCCAGCAGCCAAGCCGGGGGAACAGATACGCAGTATTTT. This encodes CASSQAGGTDTQYF.

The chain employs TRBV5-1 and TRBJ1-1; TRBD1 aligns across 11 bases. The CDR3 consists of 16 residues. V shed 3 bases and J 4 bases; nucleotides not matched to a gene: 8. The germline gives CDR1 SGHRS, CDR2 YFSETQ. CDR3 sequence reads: CASSSSGTGGVTEAFF. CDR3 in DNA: TGCGCCAGCAGCTCATCCGGGACAGGGGGGGTCACTGAAGCTTTCTTT.

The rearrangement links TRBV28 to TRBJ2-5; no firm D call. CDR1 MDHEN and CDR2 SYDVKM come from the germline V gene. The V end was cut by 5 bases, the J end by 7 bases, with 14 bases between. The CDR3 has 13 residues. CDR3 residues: CASSPTLVGTQYF. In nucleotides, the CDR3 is TGTGCCAGCAGTCCGACCCTGGTGGGGACCCAGTACTTC.

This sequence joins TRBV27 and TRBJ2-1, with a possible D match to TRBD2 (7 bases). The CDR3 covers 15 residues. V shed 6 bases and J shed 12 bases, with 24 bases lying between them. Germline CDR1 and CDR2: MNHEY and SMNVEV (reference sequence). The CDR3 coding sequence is TGTGCCAGCAGCCCCCGAGGCGGGAGACAGGTGCGGCAGTTCTTC. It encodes CASSPRGGRQVRQFF.

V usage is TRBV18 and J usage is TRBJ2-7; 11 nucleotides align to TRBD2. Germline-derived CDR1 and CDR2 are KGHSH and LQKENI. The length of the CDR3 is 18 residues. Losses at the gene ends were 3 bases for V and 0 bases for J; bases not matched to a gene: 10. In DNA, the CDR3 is TGTGCCAGCTCACCCGGGTCACTAGCGGGAGACGACTCCTACGAGCAGTACTTC. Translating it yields CASSPGSLAGDDSYEQYF.

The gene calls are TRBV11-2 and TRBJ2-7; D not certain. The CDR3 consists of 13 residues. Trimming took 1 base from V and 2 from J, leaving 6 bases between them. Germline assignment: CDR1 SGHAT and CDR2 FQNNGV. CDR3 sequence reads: CASSLASPYEQYF. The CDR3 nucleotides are TGTGCCAGCAGCTTAGCCTCTCCCTACGAGCAGTACTTC. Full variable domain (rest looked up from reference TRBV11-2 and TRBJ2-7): EAGVAQSPRYKIIEKRQSVAFWCNPISGHATLYWYQQILGQGPKLLIQFQNNGVVDDSQLPKDRFSAERLKGVDSTLKIQPAKLEDSAVYLCASSLASPYEQYFGPGTRLTVT.

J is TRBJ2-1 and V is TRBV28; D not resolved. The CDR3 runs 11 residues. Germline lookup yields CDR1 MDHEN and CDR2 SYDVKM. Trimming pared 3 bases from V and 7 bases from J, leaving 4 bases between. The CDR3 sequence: CASSFWNEQFF. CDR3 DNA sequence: TGTGCCAGCAGTTTTTGGAATGAGCAGTTCTTC. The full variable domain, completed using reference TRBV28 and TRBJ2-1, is DVKVTQSSRYLVKRTGEKVFLECVQDMDHENMFWYRQDPGLGLRLIYFSYDVKMKEKGDIPEGYSVSREKKERFSLILESASTNQTSMYLCASSFWNEQFFGPGTRLTVL.

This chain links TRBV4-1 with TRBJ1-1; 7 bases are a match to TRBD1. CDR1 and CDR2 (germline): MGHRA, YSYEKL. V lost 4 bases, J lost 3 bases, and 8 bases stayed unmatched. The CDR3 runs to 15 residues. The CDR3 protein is CASSLQGQRYTEAFF. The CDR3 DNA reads TGCGCCAGCAGCCTTCAGGGACAGAGATACACTGAAGCTTTCTTT.

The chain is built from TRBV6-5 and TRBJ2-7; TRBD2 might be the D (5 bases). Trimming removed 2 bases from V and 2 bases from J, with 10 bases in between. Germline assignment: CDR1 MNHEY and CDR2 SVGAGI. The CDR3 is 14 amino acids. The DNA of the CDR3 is TGTGCCAGCAGTTACCAGCGGAGCGCCTACGAGCAGTACTTC. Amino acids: CASSYQRSAYEQYF.

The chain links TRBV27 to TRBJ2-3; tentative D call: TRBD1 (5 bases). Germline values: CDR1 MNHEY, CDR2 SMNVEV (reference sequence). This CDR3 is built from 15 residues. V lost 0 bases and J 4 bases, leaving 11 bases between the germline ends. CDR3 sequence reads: CASSLSFRVSDTQYF. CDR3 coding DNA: TGTGCCAGCAGTTTATCGTTCAGGGTATCAGATACGCAGTATTTT.

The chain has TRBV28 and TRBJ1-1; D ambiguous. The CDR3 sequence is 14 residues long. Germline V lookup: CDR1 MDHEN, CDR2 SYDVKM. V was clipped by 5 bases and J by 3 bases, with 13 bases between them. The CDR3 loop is CASSPDQKYTEAFF. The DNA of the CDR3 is TGTGCCAGCAGTCCAGATCAAAAGTACACTGAAGCTTTCTTT. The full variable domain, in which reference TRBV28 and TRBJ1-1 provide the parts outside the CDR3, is DVKVTQSSRYLVKRTGEKVFLECVQDMDHENMFWYRQDPGLGLRLIYFSYDVKMKEKGDIPEGYSVSREKKERFSLILESASTNQTSMYLCASSPDQKYTEAFFGQGTRLTVV.

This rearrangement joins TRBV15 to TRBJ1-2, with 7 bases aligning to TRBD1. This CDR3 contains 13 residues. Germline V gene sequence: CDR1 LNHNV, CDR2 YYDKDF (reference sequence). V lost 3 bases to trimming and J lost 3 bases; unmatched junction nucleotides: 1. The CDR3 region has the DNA TGTGCCACCAGCAGCACAGGGGACTATGGCTACACCTTC. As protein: CATSSTGDYGYTF.

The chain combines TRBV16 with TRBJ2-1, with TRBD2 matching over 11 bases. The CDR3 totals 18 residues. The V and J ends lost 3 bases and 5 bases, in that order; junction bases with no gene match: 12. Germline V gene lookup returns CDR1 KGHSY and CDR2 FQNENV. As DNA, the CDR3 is TGTGCCAGCAGCCACCCCCGCTCGACTAGCGGGGCCGACAATGAGCAGTTCTTC. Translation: CASSHPRSTSGADNEQFF.

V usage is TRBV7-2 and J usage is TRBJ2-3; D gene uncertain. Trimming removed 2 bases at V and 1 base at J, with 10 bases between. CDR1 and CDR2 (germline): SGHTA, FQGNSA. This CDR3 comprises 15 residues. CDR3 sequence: CASSLTDRRTDTQYF. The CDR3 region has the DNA TGTGCCAGCAGCTTAACGGACCGCCGCACAGATACGCAGTATTTT.

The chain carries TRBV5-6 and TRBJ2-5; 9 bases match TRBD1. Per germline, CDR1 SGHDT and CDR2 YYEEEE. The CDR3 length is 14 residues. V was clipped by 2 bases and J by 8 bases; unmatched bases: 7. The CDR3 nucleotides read TGTGCCAGCAGCTTTTACCGGGACAGGGCTACCCAGTACTTC. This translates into CASSFYRDRATQYF.

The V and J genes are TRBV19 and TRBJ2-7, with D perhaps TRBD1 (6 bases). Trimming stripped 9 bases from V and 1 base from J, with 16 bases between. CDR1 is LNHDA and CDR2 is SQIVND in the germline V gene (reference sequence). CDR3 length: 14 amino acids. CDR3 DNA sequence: TGTGCCAGCGCTTGGGGCAGGGGATCCTACGAGCAGTACTTC. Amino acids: CASAWGRGSYEQYF. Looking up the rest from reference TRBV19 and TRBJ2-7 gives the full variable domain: DGGITQSPKYLFRKEGQNVTLSCEQNLNHDAMYWYRQDPGQGLRLIYYSQIVNDFQKGDIAEGYSVSREKKESFPLTVTSAQKNPTAFYLCASAWGRGSYEQYFGPGTRLTVT.

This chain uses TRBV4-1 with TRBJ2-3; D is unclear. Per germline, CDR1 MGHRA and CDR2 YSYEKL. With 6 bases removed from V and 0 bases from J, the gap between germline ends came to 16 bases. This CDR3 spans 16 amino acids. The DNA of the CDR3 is TGCGCCAGCAGACCTACGACGGTTACTAGCACAGATACGCAGTATTTT. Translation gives CASRPTTVTSTDTQYF.